One and the same sample provided the 30 T cell receptor beta chains below, sequenced in a study of shared clonotypes between healthy human individuals. Sequencing was performed with immunoSEQ multiplex PCR; in TCRdb, only in-frame clones are kept and a portion is missing. The table has more than 2 million clones, roughly 95% seen once. Source material: naive CD4+ T cells sorted from blood. The subset: CD45RA+ positively selected. These receptors all stem from a man aged 18 to 29 in good health.

The chain carries TRBV5-4 and TRBJ2-5, with TRBD2 as a possible D gene (8 bases). This CDR3 has 17 residues. Trimming stripped 1 base from V and 0 bases from J, with 16 bases between. Germline assignment: CDR1 SGHNT and CDR2 YYREEE (reference sequence). CDR3 in amino acids: CASSLPSGGQYQETQYF. CDR3 nucleotides: TGTGCCAGCAGCTTGCCCAGCGGGGGACAGTACCAAGAGACCCAGTACTTC.

This clone appeared once. The chain uses TRBV9 and TRBJ2-5; TRBD1 matches at 10 bases. CDR3 size: 16 residues. Germline V gene sequence: CDR1 SGDLS, CDR2 YYNGEE. V gave up 4 bases and J gave up 5 bases; unmatched junction bases: 11. The CDR3 nucleotides are TGTGCCAGCAGCCCATCCGGGACAGGGGTGGGGGAGACCCAGTACTTC. Translated, it gives CASSPSGTGVGETQYF.

This chain uses TRBV5-8 with TRBJ2-1; D not certain. V lost 1 base and J 4 bases, leaving 6 bases between the germline ends. Germline CDR1 and CDR2: SGHTS and YDEGEE. The CDR3 sequence is 13 residues long. CDR3 sequence: CASSLKGYNEQFF. As DNA, the CDR3 is TGTGCCAGCAGCTTGAAGGGTTACAATGAGCAGTTCTTC. The full variable domain, in which reference TRBV5-8 and TRBJ2-1 provide the parts outside the CDR3, is EAGVTQSPTHLIKTRGQQATLRCSPISGHTSVYWYQQALGLGLQFLLWYDEGEERNRGNFPPRFSGRQFPNYSSELNVNALELEDSALYLCASSLKGYNEQFFGPGTRLTVL.

The genes are TRBV11-2 and TRBJ1-2; no definite D call. Germline V gives CDR1 SGHAT, CDR2 FQNNGV. This CDR3 comprises 15 residues. Trimming took 0 bases from V and 2 from J, leaving 10 bases between them. The CDR3 coding sequence is TGTGCCAGCAGCTTAGATCGAGGAAGCAACTATGGCTACACCTTC. Translated: CASSLDRGSNYGYTF.

This clone was detected once. V and J are TRBV7-9 and TRBJ1-6; TRBD1 matches at 10 bases. The J segment lost 7 bases and the V segment lost 4 bases, leaving 7 bases of the junction unmatched. The germline gives CDR1 SEHNR, CDR2 FQNEAQ (reference sequence). There are 16 residues in the CDR3. Here the CDR3 DNA reads TGTGCCAGCAGCTCTTATCCGGGACAGGGGAATTCACCCCTCCACTTT. It encodes CASSSYPGQGNSPLHF.

This clone has only one observation. The CDR3 is CASRISPVSSYEQYF. CDR3 sequence (DNA): TGTGCCAGCAGGATAAGTCCGGTTAGCTCCTACGAGCAGTACTTC. The gene calls are TRBV25-1 and TRBJ2-7; D gene unclear. The V end was cut by 6 bases, the J end by 0 bases, with 15 bases between. The CDR3 spans 15 residues. The germline CDR1 and CDR2 sequences are MGHDK and SYGVNS.

The chain has TRBV29-1 and TRBJ2-7; D uncertain. Germline V gene data show CDR1 as SQVTM and CDR2 as ANQGSEA. The length of the CDR3 is 12 residues. Trimming removed 0 bases from V and 2 bases from J, with 5 bases in between. The CDR3, as DNA: TGCAGCGTTGAAGATCGGGCCTACGAGCAGTACTTC. Its translation: CSVEDRAYEQYF.

The rearrangement joins TRBV7-9 to TRBJ2-7; a weak D match, TRBD1 (5 bases). Germline lookup yields CDR1 SEHNR and CDR2 FQNEAQ (reference sequence). This CDR3 has 16 amino acids. Trimming removed 5 bases at V and 1 base at J, with 18 bases between. The CDR3 spells CASSLLNETDSYEQYF. DNA of the CDR3: TGTGCCAGCAGCCTTCTCAATGAGACAGATTCCTACGAGCAGTACTTC.

The chain links TRBV10-3 to TRBJ2-2; 8 bases are a match to TRBD2. The germline CDR1 and CDR2 sequences are ENHRY and SYGVKD. Trimming cost V 10 bases and J 6 bases; bases outside gene matches: 13. The CDR3 runs 15 residues. CDR3 sequence (DNA): TGTGCCACCAGAACTAGCGGAGAGGCATCCGGGGAGCTGTTTTTT. Protein product: CATRTSGEASGELFF.

V and J are TRBV28 and TRBJ1-6; the match to TRBD1 covers 9 bases. V trimming: 5 bases; J trimming: 8 bases; junction bases outside the gene matches: 13. There are 17 residues in the CDR3. Germline assignment: CDR1 MDHEN and CDR2 SYDVKM. The CDR3 nucleotides read TGTGCCAGCAGTACCCCTGGGACAGGGCCCCTTCATTCACCCCTCCACTTT. It encodes CASSTPGTGPLHSPLHF.

With respect to this clone: This sample includes further DNA sequences coding for the same CDR3. J is TRBJ1-5 and V is TRBV30; 8 bases match TRBD1. Germline assignment: CDR1 GTSNPN and CDR2 SVGIG (reference sequence). The J segment lost 2 bases and the V segment lost 3 bases, leaving 3 bases of the junction unmatched. This CDR3 spans 14 amino acids. DNA of the CDR3: TGTGCCTGGAGCTCAGGGGGCGGCAATCAGCCCCAGCATTTT. It encodes CAWSSGGGNQPQHF.

This clone appeared once. The chain carries TRBV5-1 and TRBJ2-1; 9 nucleotides align to TRBD1. Trimming removed 0 bases from V and 2 bases from J; junction bases left unmatched: 6. This CDR3 has 17 amino acids. The germline gives CDR1 SGHRS, CDR2 YFSETQ. The CDR3 coding sequence is TGCGCCAGCAGCTTGGACCGGCGACAGGGGGCCTACAATGAGCAGTTCTTC. Amino acid sequence: CASSLDRRQGAYNEQFF. Combining the CDR3 with reference TRBV5-1 and TRBJ2-1 gives the whole variable domain KAGVTQTPRYLIKTRGQQVTLSCSPISGHRSVSWYQQTPGQGLQFLFEYFSETQRNKGNFPGRFSGRQFSNSRSEMNVSTLELGDSALYLCASSLDRRQGAYNEQFFGPGTRLTVL.

The J gene is TRBJ2-7, the V gene TRBV5-1; a weak D match, TRBD2 (5 bases). Germline values: CDR1 SGHRS, CDR2 YFSETQ. Trimming left V 0 bases short and J 2 bases short, with 12 bases between. CDR3 size: 15 residues. DNA of the CDR3: TGCGCCAGCAGCTTGGGTGAGTTCGGGGCCTACGAGCAGTACTTC. Amino acid sequence: CASSLGEFGAYEQYF.

The V gene is TRBV18, the J gene TRBJ1-2, with D perhaps TRBD1 (5 bases). V was shortened by 3 bases and J by 4 bases, with 18 bases between the two germline ends. The CDR3 covers 16 residues. Germline V gives CDR1 KGHSH, CDR2 LQKENI. DNA for the CDR3: TGTGCCAGCTCACCGGGGAGGAGCAGGGTCAGCTATGGCTACACCTTC. As protein: CASSPGRSRVSYGYTF.

V usage is TRBV28 and J usage is TRBJ1-2; D perhaps matches TRBD1 (6 bases). CDR3 length: 14 residues. CDR1 MDHEN and CDR2 SYDVKM come from the germline V gene. Trimming took 6 bases from V and 4 from J, leaving 15 bases between them. As DNA, the CDR3 is TGTGCCAGCAGGTCGTACGGGACATCCTATGGCTACACCTTC. Its protein is CASRSYGTSYGYTF.

This clone was found once. V is TRBV7-9 and J is TRBJ2-1; D may be TRBD1 or TRBD2 (5 bases each). The CDR3 contains 15 residues. The germline V and J ends were trimmed by 5 bases and 7 bases, with 18 bases remaining between them. Germline V gene lookup returns CDR1 SEHNR and CDR2 FQNEAQ (reference sequence). The CDR3 is CASSTGPPVVNEQFF. DNA of the CDR3: TGTGCCAGCAGCACGGGACCGCCTGTTGTGAATGAGCAGTTCTTC.

The J gene is TRBJ2-3, the V gene TRBV7-2; TRBD1 is a possible D gene (6 bases). CDR3 length: 15 amino acids. From germline, CDR1 is SGHTA and CDR2 FQGNSA. The V and J ends lost 0 bases and 4 bases respectively, with 11 bases between them. The CDR3: CASSLAGARADTQYF. Here the CDR3 DNA reads TGTGCCAGCAGCTTAGCGGGGGCCAGGGCAGATACGCAGTATTTT.

Only one count was recorded for this clone. This could be a read error, since a much larger clone is one nucleotide away. The chain employs TRBV28 and TRBJ2-7; D unresolved. CDR3 length: 10 amino acids. The V and J ends lost 1 base and 6 bases respectively, with 1 base between them. CDR1 is MDHEN, CDR2 SYDVKM, per germline. The CDR3 loop reads CASSLFEQYF. CDR3 in DNA: TGTGCCAGCAGTTTATTCGAGCAGTACTTC.

Points on this clone: Other DNA sequences in the sample encode the same CDR3. The chain joins TRBV6-5 to TRBJ2-3; D remains unclear. Between the trimmed V and J ends, which lost 3 bases and 1 base, there was a span of 5 bases. The CDR3 loop spans 13 amino acids. CDR1 MNHEY and CDR2 SVGAGI come from the germline V gene. The CDR3: CASSYPGTDTQYF. For the CDR3, the DNA is TGTGCCAGCAGTTATCCGGGCACAGATACGCAGTATTTT.

The chain combines TRBV30 with TRBJ1-2; D call uncertain. The germline V and J ends were trimmed by 1 base and 2 bases, with 11 bases remaining between them. The CDR3 is made up of 14 amino acids. CDR1 and CDR2 (germline): GTSNPN, SVGIG (reference sequence). CDR3 loop: CAWSGVGINYGYTF. CDR3 nucleotide sequence: TGTGCCTGGAGTGGGGTCGGAATCAACTATGGCTACACCTTC.

The V gene is TRBV6-5, the J gene TRBJ2-5; 8 bases line up with TRBD1. The V and J ends lost 7 bases and 4 bases, in that order; junction bases with no gene match: 11. CDR1 and CDR2 from the germline V gene are MNHEY and SVGAGI. This CDR3 has 15 residues. Here the CDR3 DNA reads TGTGCCAGCACCTCACTAACAGGGGGACGAGAGACCCAGTACTTC. Amino acid sequence: CASTSLTGGRETQYF.

V usage is TRBV6-5 and J usage is TRBJ2-3, with a tentative D call TRBD2 (6 bases). V lost 0 bases to trimming and J lost 7 bases, with 17 bases between them. The CDR3 runs 16 residues. Germline loops: CDR1 MNHEY, CDR2 SVGAGI. The CDR3 region is CASSYSSRGQGNTQYF. The CDR3 nucleotides read TGTGCCAGCAGTTACTCTTCGCGGGGCCAGGGAAATACGCAGTATTTT.

This chain connects TRBV6-6 to TRBJ2-2; D is possibly TRBD1 (5 bases). Germline loops: CDR1 MNHNY, CDR2 SVGAGI (reference sequence). The V and J ends lost 2 bases and 1 base respectively, with 8 bases between them. CDR3 size: 15 residues. CDR3 DNA: TGTGCCAGCAGTTACCAGGGCCTGAACACCGGGGAGCTGTTTTTT. Amino acid sequence: CASSYQGLNTGELFF.

This sequence joins TRBV2 and TRBJ2-2; no clear D gene. This CDR3 contains 15 residues. Germline V gene data show CDR1 as SNHLY and CDR2 as FYNNEI. The germline V and J ends were trimmed by 3 bases and 2 bases, with 10 bases remaining between them. In DNA form, the CDR3 reads TGTGCCAGCAGTGAGGATTCGCTTAACACCGGGGAGCTGTTTTTT. This sequence encodes CASSEDSLNTGELFF. Full variable domain (remainder filled in from reference TRBV2 and TRBJ2-2): EPEVTQTPSHQVTQMGQEVILRCVPISNHLYFYWYRQILGQKVEFLVSFYNNEISEKSEIFDDQFSVERPDGSNFTLKIRSTKLEDSAMYFCASSEDSLNTGELFFGEGSRLTVL.

Concerning this clone itself: Other nucleotide sequences from this sample produce the same CDR3. The chain has TRBV5-4 and TRBJ2-5; perhaps TRBD2 as D (6 bases). The CDR3 length is 13 residues. Germline lookup yields CDR1 SGHNT and CDR2 YYREEE (reference sequence). V lost 4 bases to trimming and J lost 2 bases, with 9 bases between them. The CDR3: CASSLALQETQYF. The CDR3 DNA is TGTGCCAGCAGCCTAGCGCTTCAAGAGACCCAGTACTTC.

The chain is built from TRBV7-9 and TRBJ2-5; TRBD2 might be the D (5 bases). This CDR3 comprises 14 residues. Germline CDR1 reads SEHNR; CDR2 reads FQNEAQ (reference sequence). The germline V and J ends were trimmed by 5 bases and 3 bases, with 13 bases remaining between them. CDR3 coding DNA: TGTGCCAGCAGCCTAGGTCGAGGGAAAGAGACCCAGTACTTC. Translation gives CASSLGRGKETQYF.

CDR3 in amino acids: CASSYEGQSNYGYTF. As DNA, the CDR3 is TGTGCCAGCAGTTACGAGGGGCAGTCTAACTATGGCTACACCTTC. V gene TRBV6-5 combines with J gene TRBJ1-2, with a weak D call TRBD1 (5 bases). This CDR3 has 15 amino acids. V shed 2 bases and J shed 0 bases, with 10 bases lying between them. Germline CDR1 MNHEY, CDR2 SVGAGI.

The chain couples TRBV11-2 to TRBJ1-6; D is uncertain. The V gene lost 4 bases and the J gene lost 7 bases, with 11 bases spanning the gap. Germline V gene lookup returns CDR1 SGHAT and CDR2 FQNNGV. CDR3 size: 14 residues. CDR3 DNA sequence: TGTGCCAGCAGCTCGGACGAAGGGAATTCACCCCTCCACTTT. This encodes CASSSDEGNSPLHF. Using reference TRBV11-2 and TRBJ1-6 for the parts outside the CDR3, the full variable domain is EAGVAQSPRYKIIEKRQSVAFWCNPISGHATLYWYQQILGQGPKLLIQFQNNGVVDDSQLPKDRFSAERLKGVDSTLKIQPAKLEDSAVYLCASSSDEGNSPLHFGNGTRLTVT.

The chain joins TRBV5-1 to TRBJ1-5; D gene uncertain. The CDR3 spans 15 residues. In germline, CDR1 is SGHRS, CDR2 YFSETQ. Trimming shortened V by 5 bases and J by 0 bases, and 12 bases separated the two germline ends. The CDR3 nucleotides are TGCGCCAGCAGACCCGGACCGGCTAGCAATCAGCCCCAGCATTTT. This gives the protein CASRPGPASNQPQHF.

V is TRBV6-1 and J is TRBJ2-7; D unresolved. Per the germline V gene, CDR1 is MNHNS and CDR2 is SASEGT. There are 13 residues in the CDR3. V lost 4 bases to trimming and J lost 2 bases, with 9 bases between them. The CDR3 reads CASSAGLTYEQYF. The CDR3, as DNA: TGTGCCAGCAGTGCAGGTTTAACCTACGAGCAGTACTTC.